The 30 T cell receptor beta chains below come from one sample, sequenced in a study of blood T cell repertoires in COVID-19. Assay: immunoSEQ multiplex PCR; the TCRdb copy retains only in-frame clones and omits some. The sample has some 250,000 clones; approximately 88% are singletons. The material sequenced was peripheral blood. All receptors derive from a man aged 40-49 years with acute or convalescent COVID-19.

The V call is TRBV27, the J call TRBJ1-4, with TRBD1 matching over 7 bases. J gave up 8 bases and V 4 bases, and 10 bases lay outside the gene matches. The CDR3 has 15 residues. Per germline, CDR1 MNHEY and CDR2 SMNVEV (reference sequence). This chain's CDR3 is CASSSSDRVREKLFF. The DNA of the CDR3 is TGTGCCAGCAGTTCCTCAGACAGGGTACGGGAAAAACTGTTTTTT. Full variable domain (rest looked up from reference TRBV27 and TRBJ1-4): EAQVTQNPRYLITVTGKKLTVTCSQNMNHEYMSWYRQDPGLGLRQIYYSMNVEVTDKGDVPEGYKVSRKEKRNFPLILESPSPNQTSLYFCASSSSDRVREKLFFGSGTQLSVL.

The genes are TRBV29-1 and TRBJ1-2; D is unresolved. The CDR3 is 11 residues long. Germline CDR1 reads SQVTM; CDR2 reads ANQGSEA. Trimming shortened V by 2 bases and J by 4 bases, and 5 bases separated the two germline ends. CDR3 in DNA: TGCAGCGTTGAAAGACTCTATGGCTACACCTTC. It specifies CSVERLYGYTF. Full variable domain (outside the CDR3, taken from reference TRBV29-1 and TRBJ1-2): SAVISQKPSRDICQRGTSLTIQCQVDSQVTMMFWYRQQPGQSLTLIATANQGSEATYESGFVIDKFPISRPNLTFSTLTVSNMSPEDSSIYLCSVERLYGYTFGSGTRLTVV.

Only a few counts were recorded for this clone. This rearrangement joins TRBV19 to TRBJ1-5; no clear D. This CDR3 comprises 14 residues. Trimming took off 6 bases at V and 4 bases at J, with 13 bases between the two ends. Germline-derived CDR1 and CDR2 are LNHDA and SQIVND (reference sequence). CDR3 sequence: CASSNTVGNQPQHF. As DNA, the CDR3 is TGTGCCAGTAGCAACACCGTCGGGAATCAGCCCCAGCATTTT.

The V gene is TRBV5-1, the J gene TRBJ2-7; no definite D call. V was shortened by 1 base and J by 6 bases, with 14 bases between the two germline ends. From germline, CDR1 is SGHRS and CDR2 YFSETQ. The CDR3 is 14 amino acids. The CDR3 bases are TGCGCCAGCAGCTTGAACGCCCCGCGTAGCGAGCAGTACTTC. Its protein product is CASSLNAPRSEQYF.

The chain carries TRBV3-1 (or the pseudogene TRBV3-2) and TRBJ2-3, with 10 bases lining up with TRBD2. CDR1 and CDR2 (germline): LGHDT, YNNKEL (reference sequence). The J segment lost 4 bases and the V segment lost 4 bases, leaving 11 bases of the junction unmatched. The CDR3 covers 17 residues. The CDR3 sequence is CASSPYVWTSGSDTQYF. The CDR3 bases are TGTGCCAGCAGCCCTTATGTCTGGACTAGCGGATCAGATACGCAGTATTTT.

The chain couples TRBV11-2 to TRBJ2-1, with 7 bases aligning to TRBD2. This CDR3 region has 15 residues. Per germline, CDR1 SGHAT and CDR2 FQNNGV. After removal of 5 bases from V and 2 bases from J, the junction contained 6 bases not matched to a gene. In DNA, the CDR3 is TGTGCCAGCAGCCTTAGCGGGCTGCCCTACAATGAGCAGTTCTTC. It encodes CASSLSGLPYNEQFF.

The chain combines TRBV6-5 with TRBJ2-1, with 9 bases fitting TRBD2. This CDR3 contains 15 residues. CDR1 MNHEY and CDR2 SVGAGI come from the germline V gene. V dropped 6 bases and J dropped 8; count of bases not matched to a gene: 11. CDR3 sequence: CASSPGLATLDEQFF. The CDR3 DNA reads as TGTGCCAGCAGCCCCGGACTAGCGACACTCGATGAGCAGTTCTTC.

The chain recombines TRBV7-8 with TRBJ2-5, with 10 bases that match TRBD1. J lost 6 bases, V lost 6 bases, and 16 bases had no gene match. CDR1 is SGHVS and CDR2 is FQNEAQ in the germline V gene. This CDR3 spans 17 amino acids. DNA for the CDR3: TGTGCCAGCAGAACCCTCCAGTTCGGGACAGGGGACAAGACCCAGTACTTC. This codes for CASRTLQFGTGDKTQYF.

The chain is built from TRBV29-1 and TRBJ2-1, with 11 bases that match TRBD2. Losses at the gene ends were 8 bases for V and 1 base for J; bases not matched to a gene: 16. CDR1 and CDR2 from the germline V gene are SQVTM and ANQGSEA. CDR3 size: 18 residues. DNA for the CDR3: TGCAGCACGCTCGGGACTAGCGGATGGGGGGAGTCCTACAATGAGCAGTTCTTC. This codes for CSTLGTSGWGESYNEQFF.

The CDR3: CATSRRQGDHYEQYF. The CDR3 DNA reads as TGTGCCACCAGCAGGAGACAGGGGGATCACTACGAGCAGTACTTC. The rearrangement uses TRBV15 and TRBJ2-7; 9 nucleotides line up with TRBD1. V lost 3 bases to trimming and J lost 3 bases; unmatched junction nucleotides: 6. This CDR3 comprises 15 residues. Germline assignment: CDR1 LNHNV and CDR2 YYDKDF (reference sequence). Complete variable domain (other parts from reference TRBV15 and TRBJ2-7): DAMVIQNPRYQVTQFGKPVTLSCSQTLNHNVMYWYQQKSSQAPKLLFHYYDKDFNNEADTPDNFQSRRPNTSFCFLDIRSPGLGDTAMYLCATSRRQGDHYEQYFGPGTRLTVT.

The J gene is TRBJ2-7, the V gene TRBV21-1; the tabulated D call, TRBD1, remains unverified against the DNA. TRBV21-1 is given as a pseudogene. This CDR3 spans 13 amino acids. The CDR3 DNA is TGTGCCAGCAGCCCGGACAGATCCTACGAGCAGTACTTC. This translates into CASSPDRSYEQYF.

The V gene is TRBV4-1, the J gene TRBJ2-1; 8 bases are shared with TRBD2. This CDR3 comprises 16 residues. V lost 1 base, J lost 4 bases, and 6 bases stayed unmatched. Germline-derived CDR1 and CDR2 are MGHRA and YSYEKL. CDR3 coding DNA: TGCGCCAGCAGCCAAGTCGTAACGGGAGGGTACAATGAGCAGTTCTTC. Its translation: CASSQVVTGGYNEQFF.

The chain has TRBV7-2 and TRBJ2-7; D is possibly TRBD2 (6 bases). Per germline, CDR1 SGHTA and CDR2 FQGNSA. The CDR3 totals 15 residues. Trimming shortened V by 4 bases and J by 0 bases, and 13 bases separated the two germline ends. As DNA, the CDR3 is TGTGCCAGCAGCTGGCGGGGCGAGAGCTCCTACGAGCAGTACTTC. Its translation is CASSWRGESSYEQYF.

This clone came up once. J is TRBJ2-3 and V is TRBV6-5; 9 nucleotides align to TRBD1. J was trimmed by 3 bases and V by 8 bases; bases with no gene match: 6. CDR3 length equals 14 residues. CDR1 and CDR2 (germline): MNHEY, SVGAGI. DNA of the CDR3: TGTGCCAGCTCAGGGACAGGGTGGACAGATACGCAGTATTTT. Translating gives CASSGTGWTDTQYF.

The chain has TRBV7-2 and TRBJ2-6; D call uncertain. V lost 2 bases and J 3 bases, leaving 5 bases between the germline ends. The CDR3 consists of 14 residues. The V gene's germline CDR1 is SGHTA and CDR2 FQGNSA. CDR3 residues: CASSLFGGANVLTF. The CDR3 region has the DNA TGTGCCAGCAGCTTATTCGGTGGGGCCAACGTCCTGACTTTC.

The CDR3 DNA reads TGCGCCAGCAGCCAAGATCCCCGCCCGACGGGCAATGAGCAGTTCTTC. Amino acid sequence: CASSQDPRPTGNEQFF. The rearrangement links TRBV4-1 to TRBJ2-1, with D uncertain. The CDR3 is 16 amino acids. Germline CDR1 is MGHRA and CDR2 is YSYEKL. V shed 0 bases and J shed 6 bases, with 15 bases lying between them.

This chain links TRBV27 with TRBJ2-1, with D tentatively TRBD2 (5 bases). This CDR3 contains 15 residues. Trimming stripped 4 bases from V and 0 bases from J, with 10 bases between. The germline V gene has CDR1 MNHEY and CDR2 SMNVEV (reference sequence). CDR3 DNA: TGTGCCAGCAGTTCTCTAGCAAGCTCCTACAATGAGCAGTTCTTC. Its protein product is CASSSLASSYNEQFF.

The chain couples TRBV6-5 to TRBJ2-7; TRBD2 is a possible D gene (6 bases). The CDR3 length is 16 residues. The germline V gene has CDR1 MNHEY and CDR2 SVGAGI. V lost 4 bases to trimming and J lost 4 bases, with 20 bases between them. The CDR3 region is CASSSPGGSGVYEQYF. The CDR3 nucleotides are TGTGCCAGCAGTTCACCTGGGGGGAGCGGCGTTTACGAGCAGTACTTC.

The chain joins TRBV30 to TRBJ1-3; 8 nucleotides align to TRBD1. Per the germline V gene, CDR1 is GTSNPN and CDR2 is SVGIG (reference sequence). V shed 2 bases, J shed 4 bases, and the junction held 4 bases outside the gene matches. The CDR3 has 14 residues. Here the CDR3 DNA reads TGTGCCTGGAGTAAGACAGGGGCCGGAAACACCATATATTTT. This gives the protein CAWSKTGAGNTIYF.

The chain links TRBV2 to TRBJ1-2; possibly TRBD1 for D (6 bases). The ends were cut back, 3 bases at V and 7 bases at J, with 18 bases in the middle. The CDR3 totals 15 residues. The germline V gene encodes CDR1 SNHLY and CDR2 FYNNEI. The CDR3 DNA is TGTGCCAGCAGTGAGATGGGGGGGCGCCGATCTGGCTACACCTTC. Encoded protein: CASSEMGGRRSGYTF.

In this sample, this clone turned up once. The rearrangement links TRBV19 to TRBJ1-5, with TRBD1 as a possible D gene (6 bases). V was trimmed by 1 base and J by 4 bases, leaving 8 bases between them. The germline CDR1 and CDR2 sequences are LNHDA and SQIVND (reference sequence). This CDR3 spans 14 amino acids. For the CDR3, the DNA is TGTGCCAGTAGTATAGGAACAGGGAATCAGCCCCAGCATTTT. This sequence encodes CASSIGTGNQPQHF.

The chain combines TRBV27 with TRBJ2-7; tentative D call: TRBD1 (6 bases). Looked up from germline, CDR1 is MNHEY and CDR2 is SMNVEV (reference sequence). Trimming shortened V by 8 bases and J by 1 base, and 18 bases separated the two germline ends. The CDR3 contains 15 residues. The CDR3 sequence: CASAILGTSSYEQYF. CDR3 in DNA: TGTGCCAGCGCCATTCTCGGGACATCTTCCTACGAGCAGTACTTC.

The V and J genes are TRBV6-1 and TRBJ2-5; D is perhaps TRBD1 (5 bases). Trimming took off 3 bases at V and 5 bases at J, with 13 bases between the two ends. The CDR3 sequence is 14 residues long. Germline-derived CDR1 and CDR2 are MNHNS and SASEGT. DNA of the CDR3: TGTGCCAGCAGTGATTCAGGGATGATGGAGACCCAGTACTTC. This translates into CASSDSGMMETQYF.

The chain employs TRBV12-5 and TRBJ1-5, with a tentative D call TRBD1 (5 bases). V lost 5 bases and J lost 6, with 14 bases in between. The CDR3 spans 14 residues. CDR1 is LGHNT and CDR2 is FRNRAP in the germline V gene. CDR3 residues: CASGSGGLGQPQHF. The CDR3 DNA reads as TGTGCTAGTGGTAGCGGGGGATTGGGTCAGCCCCAGCATTTT.

The genes are TRBV19 and TRBJ1-1; 8 bases line up with TRBD1. V shed 5 bases, J shed 5 bases, and the junction held 10 bases outside the gene matches. The CDR3 is made up of 15 amino acids. Germline assignment: CDR1 LNHDA and CDR2 SQIVND (reference sequence). The CDR3 loop is CASSAWTGYLTEAFF. The CDR3 DNA follows: TGTGCCAGTAGTGCCTGGACAGGGTATCTGACTGAAGCTTTCTTT.

The chain links TRBV10-1 to TRBJ1-1; D possibly corresponds to TRBD1 (5 bases). Germline V CDR1 and CDR2: WNHNN, SYGVQD (reference sequence). The CDR3 is made up of 15 amino acids. Trimming stripped 2 bases from V and 5 bases from J, with 15 bases between. CDR3 loop: CASSERQGGRTEAFF. The CDR3 DNA follows: TGCGCCAGCAGTGAGAGGCAGGGCGGTAGGACTGAAGCTTTCTTT.

V is TRBV19 and J is TRBJ1-5; TRBD1 matches at 7 bases. The CDR3 is 14 amino acids. Germline loops: CDR1 LNHDA, CDR2 SQIVND (reference sequence). The V and J ends lost 6 bases and 3 bases, in that order; junction bases with no gene match: 5. The CDR3 reads CASRVTGANQPQHF. The CDR3, as DNA: TGTGCCAGTAGGGTCACAGGGGCCAATCAGCCCCAGCATTTT.

This chain uses TRBV27 with TRBJ2-7, with 10 bases identical to TRBD2. Germline-derived CDR1 and CDR2 are MNHEY and SMNVEV (reference sequence). The CDR3 length is 18 residues. The V segment lost 6 bases and the J segment 5 bases; nucleotides outside the gene matches: 19. CDR3 nucleotides: TGTGCCAGCAGACCACCTAAAACGGAGCGGGAGGGCCGGGACGAGCAGTACTTC. Translating it yields CASRPPKTEREGRDEQYF.

The V call is TRBV7-2, the J call TRBJ2-7; the match to TRBD1 covers 7 bases. Per germline, CDR1 SGHTA and CDR2 FQGNSA. Trimming cost V 4 bases and J 3 bases; bases outside gene matches: 6. This CDR3 has 14 amino acids. This CDR3 reads CASSSYGQDYEQYF. As DNA, the CDR3 is TGTGCCAGCAGCTCCTACGGACAGGACTACGAGCAGTACTTC. Based on the CDR3 plus reference TRBV7-2 and TRBJ2-7, the full variable domain is GAGVSQSPSNKVTEKGKDVELRCDPISGHTALYWYRQSLGQGLEFLIYFQGNSAPDKSGLPSDRFSAERTGGSVSTLTIQRTQQEDSAVYLCASSSYGQDYEQYFGPGTRLTVT.

The CDR3 nucleotides read TGTGCCAGCAGTGAACAGGACTTCAATGAGCAGTTCTTC. It encodes CASSEQDFNEQFF. The rearrangement links TRBV2 to TRBJ2-1; D might be TRBD2 (5 bases). V shed 2 bases and J shed 6 bases, with 8 bases lying between them. CDR3 length equals 13 residues. Germline lookup yields CDR1 SNHLY and CDR2 FYNNEI.